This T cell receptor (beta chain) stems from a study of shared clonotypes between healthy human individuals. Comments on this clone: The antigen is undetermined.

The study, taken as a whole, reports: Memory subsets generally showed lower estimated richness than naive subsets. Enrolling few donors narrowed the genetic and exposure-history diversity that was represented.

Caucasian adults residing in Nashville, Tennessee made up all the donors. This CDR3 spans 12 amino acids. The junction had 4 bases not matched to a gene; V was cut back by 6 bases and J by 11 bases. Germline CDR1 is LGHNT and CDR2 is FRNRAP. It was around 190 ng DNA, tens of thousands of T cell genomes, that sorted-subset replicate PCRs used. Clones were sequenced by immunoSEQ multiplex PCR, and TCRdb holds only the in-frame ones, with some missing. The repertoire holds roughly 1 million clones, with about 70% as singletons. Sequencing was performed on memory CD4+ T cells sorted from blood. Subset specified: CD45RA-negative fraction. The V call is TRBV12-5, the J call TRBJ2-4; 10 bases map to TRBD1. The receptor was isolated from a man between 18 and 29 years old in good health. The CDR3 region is CASGKDRGVQYF. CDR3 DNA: TGTGCTAGTGGCAAGGACAGGGGGGTTCAGTACTTC.